This T cell receptor beta chain originates from a study of blood T cell repertoires in COVID-19. CDR1 is SGHTA and CDR2 is FQGNSA in the germline V gene. This CDR3 spans 15 amino acids. The V and J ends lost 1 base and 4 bases, in that order; junction bases with no gene match: 6. Clones were read by immunoSEQ multiplex PCR, and TCRdb kept only the in-frame ones, dropping some. The sample includes roughly 220,000 clones, 84% seen only once; the top ten take 6.8%. This TCR derives from a woman in her thirties or forties who had recovered from COVID-19. This sequence joins TRBV7-2 and TRBJ1-2; 7 nucleotides line up with TRBD1. The material sequenced was PBMCs or T cells enriched from blood (not recorded which). Here the CDR3 reads CASSLGGTAFYGYTF. CDR3 sequence (DNA): TGTGCCAGCAGCTTAGGTGGGACAGCATTCTATGGCTACACCTTC.